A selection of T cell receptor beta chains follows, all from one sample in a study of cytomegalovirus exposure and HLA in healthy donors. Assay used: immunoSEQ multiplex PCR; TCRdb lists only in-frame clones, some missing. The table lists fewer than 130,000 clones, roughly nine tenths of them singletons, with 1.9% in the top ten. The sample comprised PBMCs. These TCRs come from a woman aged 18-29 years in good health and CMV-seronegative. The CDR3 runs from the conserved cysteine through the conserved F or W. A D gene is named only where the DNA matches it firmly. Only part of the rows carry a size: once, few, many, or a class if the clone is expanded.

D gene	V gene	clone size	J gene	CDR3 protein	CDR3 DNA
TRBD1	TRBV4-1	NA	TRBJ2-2	CASSQAGTVATGELFF	TGCGCCAGCAGCCAAGCCGGGACAGTGGCCACCGGGGAGCTGTTTTTT
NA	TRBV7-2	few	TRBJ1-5	CASTERGVNQPQHF	TGTGCCAGCACCGAGCGGGGTGTCAATCAGCCCCAGCATTTT
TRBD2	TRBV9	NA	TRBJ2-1	CASSVTSGISYNEQFF	TGTGCCAGCAGCGTGACTAGCGGAATCTCCTACAATGAGCAGTTCTTC
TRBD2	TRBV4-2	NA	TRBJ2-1	CASSQASGLAGEEQFF	TGTGCCAGCAGCCAAGCGTCGGGACTAGCGGGAGAGGAGCAGTTCTTC
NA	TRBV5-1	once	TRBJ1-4	CASSRWATGGEKLFF	TGCGCCAGCAGCCGGTGGGCGACGGGCGGGGAAAAACTGTTTTTT
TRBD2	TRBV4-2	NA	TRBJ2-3	CASSRSGMSDTQYF	TGTGCCAGCAGCCGTAGCGGGATGAGTGATACGCAGTATTTT
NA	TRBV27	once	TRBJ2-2	CASSSYGDIGGPGELFF	TGTGCCAGCAGTTCCTATGGGGACATAGGGGGTCCCGGGGAGCTGTTTTTT
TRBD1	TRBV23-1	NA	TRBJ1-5	CASTNRGVGQPQHF	TGCGCCAGCACCAACAGGGGGGTGGGCCAGCCCCAGCATTTT
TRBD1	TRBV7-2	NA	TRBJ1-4	CASSSRGGGDEKLFF	TGTGCCAGCAGCTCCCGTGGAGGGGGCGACGAAAAACTGTTTTTT
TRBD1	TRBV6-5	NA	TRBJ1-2	CASSDEQGAGGYTF	TGTGCCAGCAGCGATGAACAGGGGGCCGGTGGCTACACCTTC
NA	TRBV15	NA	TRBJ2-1	CATSRDPLARNEQFF	TGTGCCACCAGCAGAGATCCCCTAGCCCGGAATGAGCAGTTCTTC
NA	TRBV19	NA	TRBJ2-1	CASSGYGRREADEQFF	TGTGCCAGTAGTGGATATGGCCGTCGAGAGGCGGATGAGCAGTTCTTC
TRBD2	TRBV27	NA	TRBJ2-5	CASRSGTSRKETQYF	TGTGCCAGCAGATCCGGGACTAGCAGAAAAGAGACCCAGTACTTC
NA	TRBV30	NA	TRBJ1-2	CAWMGATNYGYTF	TGTGCCTGGATGGGAGCCACTAACTATGGCTACACCTTC
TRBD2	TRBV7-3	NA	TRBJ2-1	CASSLAGAANEQFF	TGTGCCAGCAGCTTAGCGGGAGCGGCCAATGAGCAGTTCTTC
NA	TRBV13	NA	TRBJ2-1	CASGSRVNEQFF	TGTGCCAGCGGCTCCAGGGTTAACGAGCAGTTCTTC
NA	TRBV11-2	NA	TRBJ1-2	CASRSTRVSNANYGYTF	TGTGCCAGCAGATCTACGCGGGTCTCCAACGCTAACTATGGCTACACCTTC
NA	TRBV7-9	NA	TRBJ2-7	CASTLSGYEQYF	TGTGCCAGCACCTTAAGCGGGTACGAGCAGTACTTC
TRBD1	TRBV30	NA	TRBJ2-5	CAWRQQGQETQYF	TGTGCCTGGAGGCAACAGGGGCAAGAGACCCAGTACTTC
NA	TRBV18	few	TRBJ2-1	CASSPGGNEQFF	TGTGCCAGCTCACCTGGGGGGAATGAGCAGTTCTTC
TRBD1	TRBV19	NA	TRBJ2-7	CASSNFRTGGLYEQYF	TGTGCCAGTAGTAACTTTAGGACAGGGGGCCTCTACGAGCAGTACTTC
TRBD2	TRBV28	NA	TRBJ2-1	CASSTIAGVLINEQFF	TGTGCCAGCAGCACGATAGCGGGAGTCCTTATCAATGAGCAGTTCTTC
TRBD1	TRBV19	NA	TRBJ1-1	CASTQRGGNTEAFF	TGTGCCAGTACTCAGAGAGGGGGCAACACTGAAGCTTTCTTT
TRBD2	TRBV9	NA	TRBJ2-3	CASSDSSGGDTQYF	TGTGCCAGCAGCGATTCTAGCGGGGGAGATACGCAGTATTTT
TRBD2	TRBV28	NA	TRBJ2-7	CASSFGLGGEYGHEQYF	TGTGCCAGCAGTTTTGGGCTTGGGGGGGAATACGGCCACGAGCAGTACTTC
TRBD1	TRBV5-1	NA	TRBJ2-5	CASSVGQVGETQYF	TGCGCCAGCAGCGTCGGACAGGTCGGAGAGACCCAGTACTTC
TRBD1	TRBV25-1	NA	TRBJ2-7	CASSGDRALDEQYF	TGTGCCAGCAGTGGGGACAGGGCTTTGGACGAGCAGTACTTC
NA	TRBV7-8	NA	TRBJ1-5	CASSLAGGSRLNQPQHF	TGTGCCAGCAGCTTAGCGGGAGGATCTAGATTGAATCAGCCCCAGCATTTT
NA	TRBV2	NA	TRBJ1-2	CASTRGHINYGYTF	TGTGCCAGCACAAGGGGACATATTAACTATGGCTACACCTTC
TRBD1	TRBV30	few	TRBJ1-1	CAWISGQGPSEAFF	TGTGCCTGGATAAGCGGACAGGGTCCCTCTGAAGCTTTCTTT
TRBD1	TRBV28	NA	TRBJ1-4	CASSFLRTGSRKLFF	TGTGCCAGCAGTTTCCTGAGGACAGGGAGTAGGAAACTGTTTTTT
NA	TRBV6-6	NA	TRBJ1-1	CASSYSREGTEAFF	TGTGCCAGCAGTTACTCGAGGGAGGGGACTGAAGCTTTCTTT
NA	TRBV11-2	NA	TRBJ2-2	CASSLAPGSRELFF	TGTGCCAGCAGCTTAGCCCCGGGTAGCCGGGAGCTGTTTTTT
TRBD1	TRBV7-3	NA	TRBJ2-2	CASSQLGTGDTGELFF	TGTGCCAGCAGCCAACTCGGGACAGGGGACACCGGGGAGCTGTTTTTT
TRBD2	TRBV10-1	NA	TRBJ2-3	CASSVSAGGTGTQYF	TGCGCCAGCAGTGTATCGGCGGGGGGAACAGGGACGCAGTATTTT
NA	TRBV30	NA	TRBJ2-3	CAWSRPLRAVHF	TGTGCCTGGAGTCGACCTTTGAGGGCAGTGCATTTT
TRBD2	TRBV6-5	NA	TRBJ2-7	CASSTLAGLSYEQYF	TGTGCCAGCAGTACTCTAGCGGGGCTCTCCTACGAGCAGTACTTC
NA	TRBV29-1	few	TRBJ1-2	CSVEAGNYGYTF	TGCAGCGTTGAGGCCGGGAACTATGGCTACACCTTC
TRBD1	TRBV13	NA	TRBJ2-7	CASRPTGGHEQYF	TGTGCCAGCAGGCCCACAGGGGGACACGAGCAGTACTTC
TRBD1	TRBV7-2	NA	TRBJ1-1	CASSSQWDSREAFF	TGTGCCAGCAGCTCTCAGTGGGACAGCCGAGAAGCTTTCTTT
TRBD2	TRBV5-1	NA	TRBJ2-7	CASSLAGPFEQYF	TGCGCCAGTTCACTAGCGGGCCCGTTCGAGCAGTACTTC
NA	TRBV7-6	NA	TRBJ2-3	CASSLGLLGDTNTQYF	TGTGCCAGCAGCTTAGGGCTCCTAGGGGACACAAATACGCAGTATTTT
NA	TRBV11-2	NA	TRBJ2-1	CASSLEAPYNEQFF	TGTGCCAGCAGCTTAGAGGCCCCCTACAATGAGCAGTTCTTC
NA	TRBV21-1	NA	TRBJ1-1	CASSEKNRNLSNTEAFF	TGTGCCAGCAGCGAAAAAAACAGGAACCTTTCGAACACTGAAGCTTTCTTT
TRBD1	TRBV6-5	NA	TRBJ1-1	CASSYKGQATEAFF	TGTGCCAGCAGTTACAAGGGACAGGCCACTGAAGCTTTCTTT
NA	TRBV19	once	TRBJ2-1	CASSIWGELFF	TGTGCCAGTAGTATATGGGGGGAACTCTTCTTC
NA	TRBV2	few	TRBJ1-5	CASTAGANQPQHF	TGTGCCAGCACCGCGGGGGCCAATCAGCCCCAGCATTTT
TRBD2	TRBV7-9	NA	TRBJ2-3	CASRNLAGVTDTQYF	TGTGCCAGCAGGAATCTAGCGGGGGTCACAGATACGCAGTATTTT
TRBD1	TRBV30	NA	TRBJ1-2	CAWSPRGNYGYTF	TGTGCCTGGAGTCCCAGGGGGAACTATGGCTACACCTTC
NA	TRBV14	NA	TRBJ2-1	CASTHKGGPNNEQFF	TGTGCCAGCACCCACAAAGGGGGACCGAACAATGAGCAGTTCTTC
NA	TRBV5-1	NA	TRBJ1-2	CASSLVGGDYGYTF	TGCGCCAGCAGCTTGGTAGGGGGAGACTATGGCTACACCTTC
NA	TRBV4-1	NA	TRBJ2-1	CASSHTRGADEQFF	TGCGCCAGCAGCCATACCAGGGGGGCGGATGAGCAGTTCTTC
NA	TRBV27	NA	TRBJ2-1	CASSLRGNEQFF	TGTGCCAGCAGTTTAAGGGGAAATGAGCAGTTCTTC
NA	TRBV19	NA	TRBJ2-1	CATSPTRGPGNEQFF	TGTGCCACCTCTCCCACTCGTGGCCCCGGGAATGAGCAGTTCTTC
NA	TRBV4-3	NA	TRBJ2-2	CASSQESRSTGELFF	TGCGCCAGCAGCCAAGAAAGTCGGTCCACCGGGGAGCTGTTTTTT
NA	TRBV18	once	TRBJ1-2	CASSLLSGTNYGYTF	TGTGCCAGCTCACTATTGTCAGGAACTAACTATGGCTACACCTTC
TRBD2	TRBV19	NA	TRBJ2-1	CASSARTSGGPYRNEQFF	TGTGCCAGTAGTGCCCGGACTAGCGGGGGACCGTACAGGAATGAGCAGTTCTTC
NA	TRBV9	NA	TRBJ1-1	CASSVASGNTEAFF	TGTGCCAGCAGCGTAGCTAGCGGGAACACTGAAGCTTTCTTT
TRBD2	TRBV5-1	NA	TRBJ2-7	CASSLAGSGSSYEQYF	TGCGCCAGCAGCTTGGCCGGTAGCGGGAGCTCCTACGAGCAGTACTTC
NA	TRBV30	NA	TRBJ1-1	CAWAVWNTEAFF	TGTGCCTGGGCGGTATGGAACACTGAAGCTTTCTTT